The 19 T cell receptor beta chains presented below share a single source sample, sequenced in a study of blood T cell repertoires in COVID-19. Only in-frame clones appear in the TCRdb table, and some are missing; sequencing was by immunoSEQ multiplex PCR. Among about 530,000 clones listed, 70% to 90% were seen once. The sample taken for sequencing was peripheral blood. These TCRs come from a woman in her forties or fifties with COVID-19, enrolled during active disease.

The chain links TRBV2 to TRBJ2-3; TRBD2 matches 11 bases. Germline V gene data show CDR1 as SNHLY and CDR2 as FYNNEI. The V and J ends lost 4 bases and 2 bases, in that order; junction bases with no gene match: 11. The CDR3 length is 18 residues. CDR3 nucleotide sequence: TGTGCCAGCAGTGGTAGCGGGGGGGTAGCTCGATACACAGATACGCAGTATTTT. It yields the protein CASSGSGGVARYTDTQYF.

The chain has TRBV12-3 or TRBV12-4 and TRBJ1-1; no definite D call. V was clipped by 3 bases and J by 3 bases, with 5 bases between them. The CDR3 loop spans 12 amino acids. CDR3 loop: CASSFEYTEAFF. The CDR3, as DNA: TGTGCCAGCAGTTTTGAGTACACTGAAGCTTTCTTT.

This chain joins TRBV19 and TRBJ1-5, with D uncertain. This CDR3 is 15 amino acids long. Germline V gene sequence: CDR1 LNHDA, CDR2 SQIVND (reference sequence). Trimming took off 3 bases at V and 1 base at J, with 10 bases between the two ends. The CDR3 region is CASSIVRVSNQPQHF. CDR3 DNA: TGTGCCAGTAGTATCGTACGGGTGAGCAATCAGCCCCAGCATTTT.

This clone was seen once. The chain couples TRBV19 to TRBJ2-7, with a tentative D call TRBD2 (7 bases). Looked up from germline, CDR1 is LNHDA and CDR2 is SQIVND (reference sequence). V lost 1 base to trimming and J lost 2 bases, with 12 bases between them. The CDR3 is made up of 15 amino acids. This CDR3 is CASSIVRGGAYEQYF. CDR3 sequence (DNA): TGTGCCAGTAGTATAGTTCGAGGGGGGGCCTACGAGCAGTACTTC.

The rearrangement uses TRBV7-6 and TRBJ1-5; D gene uncertain. CDR1 and CDR2 (germline): SGHVS, FNYEAQ. There are 13 residues in the CDR3. V dropped 0 bases and J dropped 4 bases, with 4 bases sitting between them. The DNA of the CDR3 is TGTGCCAGCAGCTTAGCCCCGAATCAGCCCCAGCATTTT. Translated, it gives CASSLAPNQPQHF.

The J gene is TRBJ1-5, the V gene TRBV7-6, with 8 bases aligning to TRBD1. CDR3 length: 15 residues. Germline CDR1 is SGHVS and CDR2 is FNYEAQ. V lost 1 base, J lost 4 bases, and 3 bases stayed unmatched. The CDR3 spells CASSLDGTGNQPQHF. CDR3 sequence (DNA): TGTGCCAGCAGCTTAGACGGGACAGGTAATCAGCCCCAGCATTTT.

Regarding this clone: Within the sample, other DNA sequences also encode this same CDR3. V is TRBV18 and J is TRBJ1-1; D is uncertain. Deletions cut 3 bases from V and 0 bases from J, with 8 bases between. The germline V gene encodes CDR1 KGHSH and CDR2 LQKENI. This CDR3 spans 14 amino acids. The CDR3 loop is CASSPGALNTEAFF. The CDR3 DNA sequence: TGTGCCAGCTCACCGGGCGCATTGAACACTGAAGCTTTCTTT.

The V and J genes are TRBV7-8 and TRBJ1-2, with D possibly TRBD1 on 6 matching bases. V was pared by 6 bases and J by 0 bases, with 8 bases between. The CDR3 extends over 13 amino acids. Germline V gene sequence: CDR1 SGHVS, CDR2 FQNEAQ. CDR3 region: CASRRGSNYGYTF. In nucleotides, the CDR3 is TGTGCCAGCAGAAGGGGGTCTAACTATGGCTACACCTTC.

This rearrangement joins TRBV4-1 to TRBJ1-5, with TRBD1 matching over 8 bases. Germline assignment: CDR1 MGHRA and CDR2 YSYEKL. V was pared by 4 bases and J by 3 bases, with 8 bases of the junction left unmatched. This CDR3 contains 16 residues. DNA for the CDR3: TGCGCCAGCAGCCGATCCAGGGGGCGAGACAATCAGCCCCAGCATTTT. Its protein product is CASSRSRGRDNQPQHF.

The chain combines TRBV7-2 with TRBJ1-3; D not resolved. Trimming pared 3 bases from V and 7 bases from J, leaving 4 bases between. The CDR3 is made up of 11 amino acids. CDR1 is SGHTA and CDR2 is FQGNSA in the germline V gene. The CDR3 protein is CASSFYNTIYF. The CDR3 DNA reads as TGTGCCAGCAGCTTTTATAACACCATATATTTT.

V gene TRBV29-1 combines with J gene TRBJ1-5; D is uncertain. V was shortened by 0 bases and J by 2 bases, with 11 bases between the two germline ends. Germline-derived CDR1 and CDR2 are SQVTM and ANQGSEA. This CDR3 comprises 15 residues. CDR3 protein: CSVEEIIPGNQPQHF. CDR3 DNA: TGCAGCGTTGAAGAAATTATTCCCGGCAATCAGCCCCAGCATTTT.

J is TRBJ2-7 and V is TRBV12-3 or TRBV12-4; perhaps TRBD2 as D (5 bases). The V gene lost 6 bases and the J gene lost 6 bases, with 15 bases spanning the gap. This CDR3 has 13 residues. The CDR3 reads CASRPRLSGEQYF. CDR3 sequence (DNA): TGTGCCAGCAGGCCCCGACTGAGCGGCGAGCAGTACTTC.

This clone was observed once. The chain is built from TRBV27 and TRBJ1-1; D call uncertain. V was cut by 8 bases and J by 6 bases, with 22 bases left in between. CDR3 length equals 15 residues. Per the germline V gene, CDR1 is MNHEY and CDR2 is SMNVEV (reference sequence). CDR3 nucleotides: TGTGCCAGCGTACAAGCGGGCAGCCTTTCCCCTGAAGCTTTCTTT. It is translated as CASVQAGSLSPEAFF.

The chain links TRBV18 to TRBJ2-6; D uncertain. CDR3 size: 14 residues. The V gene's germline CDR1 is KGHSH and CDR2 LQKENI. V lost 6 bases, J lost 0 bases, and 6 bases lay in between. CDR3 in DNA: TGTGCCAGCTCGAGGCCCTCTGGGGCCAACGTCCTGACTTTC. It codes for CASSRPSGANVLTF.

The chain combines TRBV6-4 with TRBJ1-2; D is uncertain. Germline values: CDR1 MRHNA, CDR2 SNTAGT. The CDR3 sequence is 16 residues long. Deletions cut 0 bases from V and 4 bases from J, with 15 bases between. The CDR3 is CASSDSVAGGFYGYTF. As DNA, the CDR3 is TGTGCCAGCAGTGACTCGGTGGCGGGTGGATTCTATGGCTACACCTTC.

The count of this clone is one. This CDR3 is also generated by other DNA sequences in the sample. This chain joins TRBV5-1 and TRBJ2-3; D gene uncertain. The CDR3 length is 15 residues. Germline V gives CDR1 SGHRS, CDR2 YFSETQ. V was cut by 2 bases and J by 0 bases, with 10 bases left in between. CDR3 nucleotides: TGCGCCAGCAGCTTAACAGTCTTAAGCACAGATACGCAGTATTTT. Its translation: CASSLTVLSTDTQYF.

The V call is TRBV2, the J call TRBJ2-7; 9 bases are shared with TRBD1. The CDR3 is 16 amino acids. Germline-derived CDR1 and CDR2 are SNHLY and FYNNEI. V shed 6 bases, J shed 3 bases, and the junction held 12 bases outside the gene matches. DNA of the CDR3: TGTGCCAGCAGGGGGACAGGGCTAGCTTCGGGCTACGAGCAGTACTTC. Encoded protein: CASRGTGLASGYEQYF. Variable domain in full (rest from reference TRBV2 and TRBJ2-7): EPEVTQTPSHQVTQMGQEVILRCVPISNHLYFYWYRQILGQKVEFLVSFYNNEISEKSEIFDDQFSVERPDGSNFTLKIRSTKLEDSAMYFCASRGTGLASGYEQYFGPGTRLTVT.

This clone was picked up a small number of times. The chain's CDR3 is CASSYAGANNSPLHF. The CDR3 DNA sequence: TGTGCCAGCAGTTACGCAGGGGCCAATAATTCACCCCTCCACTTT. This chain joins TRBV6-6 and TRBJ1-6; D is possibly TRBD1 (6 bases). There are 15 residues in the CDR3. The germline V gene encodes CDR1 MNHNY and CDR2 SVGAGI (reference sequence). Trimming pared 2 bases from V and 5 bases from J, leaving 10 bases between.

The V call is TRBV27, the J call TRBJ1-1, with 9 bases identical to TRBD1. The germline V gene has CDR1 MNHEY and CDR2 SMNVEV (reference sequence). This CDR3 region has 15 residues. Trimming cost V 2 bases and J 8 bases; bases outside gene matches: 9. The CDR3 is CASSLQGTGYAEAFF. The CDR3 DNA reads TGTGCCAGCAGTTTACAAGGGACAGGGTACGCGGAAGCTTTCTTT.